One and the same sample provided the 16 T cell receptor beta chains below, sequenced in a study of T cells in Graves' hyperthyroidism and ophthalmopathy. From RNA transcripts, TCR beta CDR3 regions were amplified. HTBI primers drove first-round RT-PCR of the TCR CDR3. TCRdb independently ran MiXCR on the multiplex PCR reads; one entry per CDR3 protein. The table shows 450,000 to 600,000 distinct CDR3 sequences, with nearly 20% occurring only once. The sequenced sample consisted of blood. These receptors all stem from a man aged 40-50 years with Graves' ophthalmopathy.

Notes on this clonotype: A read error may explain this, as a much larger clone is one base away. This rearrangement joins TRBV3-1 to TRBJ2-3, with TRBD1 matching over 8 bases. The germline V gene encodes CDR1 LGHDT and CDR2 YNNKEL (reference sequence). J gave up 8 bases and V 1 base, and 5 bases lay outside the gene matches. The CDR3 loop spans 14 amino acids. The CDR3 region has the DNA TGTGCCAGCAGCCAAGTTCAGGGGGCAGGTACGCAGTATTTT. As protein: CASSQVQGAGTQYF.

Here the CDR3 DNA reads TGTGCCATCAGATCACAGGGTACCGGGGAGCTGTTTTTT. Residues: CAIRSQGTGELFF. The chain uses TRBV2 and TRBJ2-2, with a weak D call TRBD1 (6 bases). The length of the CDR3 is 13 residues. V was trimmed by 10 bases and J by 5 bases, leaving 14 bases between them. The germline gives CDR1 SNHLY, CDR2 FYNNEI.

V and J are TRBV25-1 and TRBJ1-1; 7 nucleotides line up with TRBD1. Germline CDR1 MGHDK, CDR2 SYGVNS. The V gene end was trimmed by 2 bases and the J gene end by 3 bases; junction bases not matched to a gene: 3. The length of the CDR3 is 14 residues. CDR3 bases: TGTGCCAGCAGTGAACAGGGGGGATACACTGAAGCTTTCTTT. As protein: CASSEQGGYTEAFF. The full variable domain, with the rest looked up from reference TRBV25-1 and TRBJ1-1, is EADIYQTPRYLVIGTGKKITLECSQTMGHDKMYWYQQDPGMELHLIHYSYGVNSTEKGDLSSESTVSRIRTEHFPLTLESARPSHTSQYLCASSEQGGYTEAFFGQGTRLTVV.

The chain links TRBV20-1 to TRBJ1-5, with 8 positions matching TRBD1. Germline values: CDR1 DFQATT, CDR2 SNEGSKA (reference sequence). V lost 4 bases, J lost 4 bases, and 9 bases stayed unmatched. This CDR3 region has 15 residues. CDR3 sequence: CSATGGLAANQPQHF. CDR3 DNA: TGCAGTGCTACAGGGGGCCTGGCCGCTAATCAGCCCCAGCATTTT.

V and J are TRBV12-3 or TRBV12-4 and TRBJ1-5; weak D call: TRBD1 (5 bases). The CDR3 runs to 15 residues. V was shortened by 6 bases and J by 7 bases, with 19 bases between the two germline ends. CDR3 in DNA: TGTGCCAGCAGAAAGCGGGGGGGAGAGGGACAGCCCCAGCATTTT. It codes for CASRKRGGEGQPQHF.

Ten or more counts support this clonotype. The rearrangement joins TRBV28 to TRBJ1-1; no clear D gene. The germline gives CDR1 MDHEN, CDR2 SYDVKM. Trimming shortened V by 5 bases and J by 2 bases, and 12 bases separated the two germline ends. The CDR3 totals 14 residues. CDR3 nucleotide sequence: TGTGCCAGCAGTCCAAGAATGCCAAACACTGAAGCTTTCTTT. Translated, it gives CASSPRMPNTEAFF.

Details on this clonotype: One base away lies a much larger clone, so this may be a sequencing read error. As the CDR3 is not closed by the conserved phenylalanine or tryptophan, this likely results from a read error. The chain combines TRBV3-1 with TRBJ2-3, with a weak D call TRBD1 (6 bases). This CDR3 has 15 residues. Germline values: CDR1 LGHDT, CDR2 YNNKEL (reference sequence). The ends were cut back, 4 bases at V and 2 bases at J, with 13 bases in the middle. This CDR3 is CASSPWGQLTDTQYL. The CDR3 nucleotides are TGTGCCAGCAGCCCCTGGGGACAACTCACAGATACGCAGTATCTT.

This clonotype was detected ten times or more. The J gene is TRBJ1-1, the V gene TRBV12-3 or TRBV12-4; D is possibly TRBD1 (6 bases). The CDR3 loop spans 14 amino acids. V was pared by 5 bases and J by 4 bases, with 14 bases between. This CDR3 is CASSMSPGVTEAFF. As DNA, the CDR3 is TGTGCCAGCAGTATGAGCCCAGGGGTCACTGAAGCTTTCTTT.

CDR3 nucleotides: TGTGCCAGCAGTAACCCGGGACAGTACTACGAGCAGTACTTC. The encoded protein is CASSNPGQYYEQYF. The chain recombines TRBV6-2 or TRBV6-3 with TRBJ2-7; 7 bases fit TRBD1. The CDR3 extends over 14 amino acids. Germline CDR1 MNHEY, CDR2 SVGEGT. Trimming at V came to 5 bases and at J to 3 bases, leaving 7 bases not matched to a gene.

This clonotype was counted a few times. This chain's CDR3 is CASSQDLVQPQHF. The DNA for the CDR3 is TGTGCCAGCAGCCAAGATCTTGTTCAGCCCCAGCATTTT. The chain joins TRBV3-1 to TRBJ1-5; D gene ambiguous. Germline V gives CDR1 LGHDT, CDR2 YNNKEL (reference sequence). This CDR3 has 13 amino acids. Trimming left V 0 bases short and J 6 bases short, with 6 bases between.

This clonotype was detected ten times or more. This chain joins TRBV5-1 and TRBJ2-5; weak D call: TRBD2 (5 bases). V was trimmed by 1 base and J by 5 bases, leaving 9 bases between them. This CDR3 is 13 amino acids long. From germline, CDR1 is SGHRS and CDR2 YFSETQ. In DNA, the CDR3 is TGCGCCAGCAGCTTGATGAGCGGCGAGACCCAGTACTTC. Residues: CASSLMSGETQYF.

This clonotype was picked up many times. In DNA form, the CDR3 reads TGCGCCAGCAGCCTCGACCCCTTAGTTGCAACTAATGAAAAACTGTTTTTT. Protein sequence: CASSLDPLVATNEKLFF. This rearrangement joins TRBV4-1 to TRBJ1-4, with no clear D. Trimming took off 4 bases at V and 0 bases at J, with 15 bases between the two ends. The CDR3 has 17 residues. CDR1 is MGHRA and CDR2 is YSYEKL in the germline V gene.

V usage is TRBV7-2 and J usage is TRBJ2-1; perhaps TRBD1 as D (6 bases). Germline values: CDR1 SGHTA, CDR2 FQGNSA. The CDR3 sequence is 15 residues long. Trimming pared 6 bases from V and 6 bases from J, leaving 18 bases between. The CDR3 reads CASSPGNRVFNEQFF. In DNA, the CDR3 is TGTGCCAGCAGTCCCGGGAACAGGGTTTTCAATGAGCAGTTCTTC.

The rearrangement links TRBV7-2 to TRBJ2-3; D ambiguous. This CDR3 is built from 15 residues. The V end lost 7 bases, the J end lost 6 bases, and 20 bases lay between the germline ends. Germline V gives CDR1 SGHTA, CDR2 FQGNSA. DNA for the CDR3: TGTGCCAGCAACACCCCCGCCTTGGGTGAGGATACGCAGTATTTT. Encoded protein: CASNTPALGEDTQYF.

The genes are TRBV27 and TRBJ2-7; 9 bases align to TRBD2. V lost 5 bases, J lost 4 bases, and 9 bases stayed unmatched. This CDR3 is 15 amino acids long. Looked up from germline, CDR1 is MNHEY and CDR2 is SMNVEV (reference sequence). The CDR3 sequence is CASSLTGLASYEQYF. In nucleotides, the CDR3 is TGTGCCAGCAGTCTAACGGGACTAGCCTCATACGAGCAGTACTTC.

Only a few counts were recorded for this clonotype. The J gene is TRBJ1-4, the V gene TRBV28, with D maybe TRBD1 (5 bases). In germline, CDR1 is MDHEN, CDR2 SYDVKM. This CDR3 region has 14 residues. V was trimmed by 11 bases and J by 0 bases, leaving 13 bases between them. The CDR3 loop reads CAGEGAATNEKLFF. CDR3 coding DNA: TGTGCCGGCGAAGGGGCCGCAACTAATGAAAAACTGTTTTTT.